This T cell receptor beta chain was recovered during a study of T-cell reconstitution after alpha-beta-depleted transplantation in children. Findings and limits, study-wide: About two months after transplant, alpha-beta T cells reportedly came from several hundred expanded graft clones. Surviving recipient T cells and thymic progenitors accounted for the high day-60 TCRbeta diversity observed in some patients. T-cell numbers and diversity, one year after transplant, stemmed largely from T cells that were newly produced.

The TCRbeta library incorporated unique molecular identifiers. TCRdb reprocessed the PCR reads via MiXCR and lists one record per CDR3 protein. The table has about 250,000 distinct CDR3 sequences, around 25% seen once. The germline V and J ends were trimmed by 3 bases and 1 base, with 2 bases remaining between them. The CDR3 has 12 amino acids. Germline V gives CDR1 ENHRY, CDR2 SYGVKD. Details on this clonotype: Its antigen is unknown. This may come from a read error, since a much larger clone is one base off.

This chain uses TRBV10-3 with TRBJ2-3, with D hard to call. This receptor was identified in a female patient aged 2-9 years who had a stem cell transplant for congenital amegakaryocytic thrombocytopenia, so the T cells may come from the graft donor. The source material was PBMCs, mostly from graft donor cells, sampled 360 days after TCRalphabeta/CD19-depleted stem cell transplant. CDR3 region: CAISDRTDTQYF. CDR3 sequence (DNA): TGTGCCATCAGTGACCGCACAGATACGCAGTATTTT.